This T cell receptor beta chain comes out of a study of identical twins (dated by TCRdb to the mid-2010s). Notes on the research overall: To test whether fetal clonotypes persist, the study used deep sequencing on TCR alpha and beta repertoires from monozygotic twins, unrelated adults of various ages, and cord blood. To rule out contamination, replicate twin experiments were performed at different times with different library preparation protocols. On the study overall, not on this receptor specifically: Compared with coincidental sharing between unrelated individuals, out-of-frame TCR alpha sequences shared between twins had an excess of sequences with low generation probability. In monozygotic twins, recombination models systematically underestimated out-of-frame TCR alpha sharing, but the models matched the sharing seen between unrelated individuals. Invariant T cells such as MAIT and iNKT could partly confound zero-insertion analyses, though diverse VJ usage argued against this for most clonotypes. Because the same donors could not be followed over many years, the conclusions depended on cross-sectional statistical analysis. Fewer insertions were carried by abundant cord blood beta clonotypes, a similar but weaker trend appeared in young adult naive repertoires, and no such trend appeared in memory repertoires. Excess twin sharing in beta out-of-frame sequences was weaker because fewer shared sequences lowered the signal-to-noise ratio.

Only healthy Caucasian donors were included. The twin cohort comprised three pairs of female monozygotic twins, all aged roughly 18 to 29 years. The RNA used for TCR libraries was isolated from peripheral blood mononuclear cells. Library preparation was by 5' RACE. Sequencer: Illumina HiSeq 2000. A universal primer binding site was introduced by template switching, and a unique molecular identifier was present in the final cDNA, enabling accurate counting of TCR cDNA molecules. First-strand cDNA for TCR alpha and beta chains was synthesized from specific primers in the conserved constant-segment region. To control for contamination, every cDNA library was double barcoded, receiving both a SMART-Mk sample barcode and Illumina barcodes. TruSeq adapter sequences and Illumina sample barcodes were added in two successive PCR steps. Sequencing of the TCR alpha and beta cDNA libraries was done on the Illumina HiSeq platform using custom primers. In the original analysis: Unique molecular identifiers were extracted from raw reads with MiGEC, and CDR3 positions were determined with MiXCR. Recombination models were inferred per individual with the repgenHMM and IGoR tools using an EM algorithm. Shared clonotypes were analyzed with the tcR package in R, and sharing was normalized by the product of cloneset sizes. To study raw recombination free of thymic and clonal selection effects, out-of-frame nonproductive sequences were analyzed. TCRdb's own reprocessing of the public reads used fastp at Q25 and MiXCR and kept productive beta chains. Identical CDR3 protein sequences are pooled into one entry, listed with their most common genes and DNA. Clone size and V and J calls follow TCRdb, not the original study. For this sample the table gives under 900,000 distinct CDR3 sequences, of which approximately 13% were detected only once. The ten biggest clones cover about 1.5% of the sample.

Details on this clonotype: The specificity of this receptor is unknown. Per-nucleotide qualities are absent, and no much larger clonotype sits a single base away.

The CDR3 starts with the cysteine, ends with the phenylalanine, and has 15 residues. Only CDR3 DNA remains: 45 bases, in frame from the first base. CDR1 and CDR2 were assigned from the germline V gene as SGHRS and YFSETQ. Clipping removes 4 bases from V and 7 bases from J, with 4 as the unmatched junction base count. This same sample was also taken into another study, of yellow fever vaccine responses in identical twins. The second study reports: According to the authors, in identical twins the way T cells responded to vaccination appeared partly convergent and partly personalized. The study precisely tracked vaccine-responding T cell clones in identical twins.

This TCR came from a young woman in good health. The sample comprised PBMCs. The chain was built from TRBV5-1 and TRBJ2-1; TRBD2 aligns with 14 central bases. The CDR3 loop reads CASSQTSGGVNEQFF. The DNA sequence is given as TGCGCCAGCAGCCAGACTAGCGGGGGGGTGAATGAGCAGTTCTTC.